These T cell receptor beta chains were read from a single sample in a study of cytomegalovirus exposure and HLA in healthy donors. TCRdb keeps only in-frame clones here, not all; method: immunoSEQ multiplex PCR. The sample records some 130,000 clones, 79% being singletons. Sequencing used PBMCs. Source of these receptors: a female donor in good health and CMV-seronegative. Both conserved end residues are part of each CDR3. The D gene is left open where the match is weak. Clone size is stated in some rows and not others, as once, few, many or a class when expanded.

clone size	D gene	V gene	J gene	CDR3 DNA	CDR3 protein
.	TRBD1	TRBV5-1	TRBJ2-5	TGCGCCAGCAGCTCGACAGGGAGAGGGATGGAGACCCAGTACTTC	CASSSTGRGMETQYF
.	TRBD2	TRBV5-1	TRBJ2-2	TGCGCCAGCAGTTTTGGGACTAGCGGCACCGGGGAGCTGTTTTTT	CASSFGTSGTGELFF
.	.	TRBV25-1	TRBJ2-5	TGTGCCAGCAGTCGGCAGGGGCTGGGCGAGACCCAGTACTTC	CASSRQGLGETQYF
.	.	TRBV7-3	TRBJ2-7	TGTGCCAGCAGCTTAAACGGGGGACCCTCCTACGAGCAGTACTTC	CASSLNGGPSYEQYF
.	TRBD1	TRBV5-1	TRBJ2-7	TGCGCCAGCAGCTTGGGGGACAGTGAATTTTACGAGCAGTACTTC	CASSLGDSEFYEQYF
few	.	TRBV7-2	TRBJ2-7	TGTGCCAGCAGCTCCCACAGGGGGGGAAGGGTAGAGCAGTACTTC	CASSSHRGGRVEQYF
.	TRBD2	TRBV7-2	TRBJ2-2	TGTGCCAGCAGCCGGACTAGCGGGGGGGCCTCCGGGGAGCTGTTTTTT	CASSRTSGGASGELFF
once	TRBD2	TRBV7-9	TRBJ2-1	TGTGCCAGCAGCAAACCGGGACTAGCGAGCTCCTACAATGAGCAGTTCTTC	CASSKPGLASSYNEQFF
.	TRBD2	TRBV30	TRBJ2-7	TGTGCCTGGAGTGGACTAGCGGGCAACTACGAGCAGTACTTC	CAWSGLAGNYEQYF
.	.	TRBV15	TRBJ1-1	TGTGCCACCAGCAGAGCCGGGAACACTGAAGCTTTCTTT	CATSRAGNTEAFF
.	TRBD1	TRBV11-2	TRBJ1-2	TGTGCCAGCAGCTTAGACGTAAGGGGGCCCTATGGCTACACCTTC	CASSLDVRGPYGYTF
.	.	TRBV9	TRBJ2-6	TGTGCCAGCAGCGTAGGGGGGGGGCTATATTACTCTGGGGCCAACGTCCTGACTTTC	CASSVGGGLYYSGANVLTF
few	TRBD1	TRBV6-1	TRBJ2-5	TGTGCCAGCAGTCGCACAGGGGAAGAGACCCAGTACTTC	CASSRTGEETQYF
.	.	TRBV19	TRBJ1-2	TGTGCCAGTAGTATAGCGGACAGAAATGGCTACACCTTC	CASSIADRNGYTF